This is a list of T cell receptor beta chains from one sample in a study of a mutant IDH1 vaccine in newly diagnosed glioma. Their target antigens are unknown. Clones were sequenced by immunoSEQ multiplex PCR, and TCRdb holds only the in-frame ones, with some missing. Of more than 60,000 clones detected, roughly 71% appear once; the ten largest clones hold over 3.5%. Sequences were derived from PBMCs, sampled from a glioma patient whose treatment included an IDH1 peptide vaccine. These receptors originate from a middle-aged man with glioma. Both conserved end residues are part of each CDR3. The order of the fields is clone size, V gene, J gene, D gene, CDR3 DNA, CDR3 protein. The D gene is left open where the match is weak. Some rows mark clone size as missing; the rest say once, few, many or name a class of expanded clone.

clone size: .; V gene: TRBV10-3; J gene: TRBJ1-5; D gene: TRBD1; CDR3 DNA: TGTGCCATCAGTGAGCTCCAGGGGGCACAGCCCCAGCATTTT; CDR3 protein: CAISELQGAQPQHF
clone size: .; V gene: TRBV29-1; J gene: TRBJ1-5; D gene: TRBD1; CDR3 DNA: TGCAGCGTTGGAGGGGACAGGCGTAGCAATCAGCCCCAGCATTTT; CDR3 protein: CSVGGDRRSNQPQHF
clone size: .; V gene: TRBV7-2; J gene: TRBJ1-3; D gene: .; CDR3 DNA: TGTGCCAGCAGGGCAACTGGAAACACCATATATTTT; CDR3 protein: CASRATGNTIYF
clone size: .; V gene: TRBV29-1; J gene: TRBJ2-3; D gene: .; CDR3 DNA: TGCAGCGTTGAAGCGACTAGGTCGACGCAGTATTTT; CDR3 protein: CSVEATRSTQYF
clone size: .; V gene: TRBV2; J gene: TRBJ2-3; D gene: TRBD1; CDR3 DNA: TGTGCCAGCAGTGCCGGGACAGGGGGCGGCCATACGCAGTATTTT; CDR3 protein: CASSAGTGGGHTQYF
clone size: .; V gene: TRBV5-4; J gene: TRBJ1-2; D gene: .; CDR3 DNA: TGTGCCAGCAGCTTGACGTCAGGGGCGCGAGGCTACACCTTC; CDR3 protein: CASSLTSGARGYTF
clone size: .; V gene: TRBV19; J gene: TRBJ1-3; D gene: .; CDR3 DNA: TGTGCCAGTAGTCTGACAGGCCGTGGAAACACCATATATTTT; CDR3 protein: CASSLTGRGNTIYF
clone size: few; V gene: TRBV28; J gene: TRBJ1-1; D gene: .; CDR3 DNA: TGTGCCAGCACCGTAGCGAGGGCCGGGAACACTGAAGCTTTCTTT; CDR3 protein: CASTVARAGNTEAFF
clone size: .; V gene: TRBV19; J gene: TRBJ1-4; D gene: .; CDR3 DNA: TGTGCCAGTACAGGGTCGAGGATAGAAAAACTGTTTTTT; CDR3 protein: CASTGSRIEKLFF
clone size: .; V gene: TRBV5-1; J gene: TRBJ2-2; D gene: .; CDR3 DNA: TGCGCCAGCAGCCCCCGCATCACCGGGGAGCTGTTTTTT; CDR3 protein: CASSPRITGELFF
clone size: .; V gene: TRBV5-1; J gene: TRBJ1-1; D gene: .; CDR3 DNA: TGCGCCAGCAGCTTGAGGCAGGCGAACACTGAAGCTTTCTTT; CDR3 protein: CASSLRQANTEAFF
clone size: once; V gene: TRBV7-2; J gene: TRBJ1-2; D gene: TRBD1; CDR3 DNA: TGTGCCAGCAGCTTAGACAGGGGAAACTATGGCTACACCTTC; CDR3 protein: CASSLDRGNYGYTF
clone size: .; V gene: TRBV6-5; J gene: TRBJ1-5; D gene: .; CDR3 DNA: TGTGCCAGCAGGAGACAGGTCTATAGCAATCAGCCCCAGCATTTT; CDR3 protein: CASRRQVYSNQPQHF
clone size: .; V gene: TRBV9; J gene: TRBJ1-1; D gene: .; CDR3 DNA: TGTGCCAGCAGCGTGACAGCCAAGAACACTGAAGCTTTCTTT; CDR3 protein: CASSVTAKNTEAFF
clone size: .; V gene: TRBV10-3; J gene: TRBJ1-1; D gene: .; CDR3 DNA: TGTGCCATTCGGACAGTCGTGGAGACTGAAGCTTTCTTT; CDR3 protein: CAIRTVVETEAFF
clone size: few; V gene: TRBV30; J gene: TRBJ1-1; D gene: .; CDR3 DNA: TGTGCCTGGAGTGTAGTTGGGAAGTGGGACACTGAAGCTTTCTTT; CDR3 protein: CAWSVVGKWDTEAFF
clone size: few; V gene: TRBV11-2; J gene: TRBJ1-5; D gene: .; CDR3 DNA: TGTGCCAGCAGCGTCTATAGCAATCAGCCCCAGCATTTT; CDR3 protein: CASSVYSNQPQHF
clone size: .; V gene: TRBV9; J gene: TRBJ1-2; D gene: .; CDR3 DNA: TGTGCCAGCAGCGTAGGCAACCCGGACGACTATGGCTACACCTTC; CDR3 protein: CASSVGNPDDYGYTF
clone size: few; V gene: TRBV2; J gene: TRBJ1-5; D gene: TRBD1; CDR3 DNA: TGTGCCAGCAAGTCGGGGGACAGGGTTAGTCAGCCCCAGCATTTT; CDR3 protein: CASKSGDRVSQPQHF
clone size: .; V gene: TRBV7-2; J gene: TRBJ2-7; D gene: TRBD2; CDR3 DNA: TGTGCCAGCAGCTTAGGGGGCGGGGGGTTTACCTACGAGCAGTACTTC; CDR3 protein: CASSLGGGGFTYEQYF
clone size: .; V gene: TRBV10-1; J gene: TRBJ2-7; D gene: .; CDR3 DNA: TGCGCCAGCCGTCTCCCGGGCGAGCAGTACTTC; CDR3 protein: CASRLPGEQYF
clone size: .; V gene: TRBV14; J gene: TRBJ1-1; D gene: .; CDR3 DNA: TGTGCCAGCAGCCAAGCCGGGACACCGAACACTGAAGCTTTCTTT; CDR3 protein: CASSQAGTPNTEAFF
clone size: .; V gene: TRBV13; J gene: TRBJ2-7; D gene: .; CDR3 DNA: TGTGCCAGCAGCTCGGGGAACTCCTACGAGCAGTACTTC; CDR3 protein: CASSSGNSYEQYF
clone size: .; V gene: TRBV25-1; J gene: TRBJ2-6; D gene: TRBD2; CDR3 DNA: TGTGCCAGCGGGGGAGGGGCAAGGGCCCTCTCTGGGGCCAACGTCCTGACTTTC; CDR3 protein: CASGGGARALSGANVLTF
clone size: .; V gene: TRBV29-1; J gene: TRBJ2-2; D gene: .; CDR3 DNA: TGCAGCGTTGAAGATCAGAGGGGTGAGGACACCGGGGAGCTGTTTTTT; CDR3 protein: CSVEDQRGEDTGELFF
clone size: once; V gene: TRBV5-6; J gene: TRBJ2-1; D gene: TRBD1; CDR3 DNA: TGTGCCAGCAGTCCCGGGACAGACAATGAGCAGTTCTTC; CDR3 protein: CASSPGTDNEQFF
clone size: .; V gene: TRBV30; J gene: TRBJ1-5; D gene: TRBD1; CDR3 DNA: TGTGCCTGGAGTGTAGGGGGCTCCTATAGCAATCAGCCCCAGCATTTT; CDR3 protein: CAWSVGGSYSNQPQHF
clone size: .; V gene: TRBV6-5; J gene: TRBJ1-2; D gene: .; CDR3 DNA: TGTGCCAGCAGTTATGGAGCCGACTATGGCTACACCTTC; CDR3 protein: CASSYGADYGYTF
clone size: .; V gene: TRBV7-2; J gene: TRBJ2-7; D gene: TRBD1; CDR3 DNA: TGTGCCAGCAGCTCATACAGGGGTTCCTCCTACGAGCAGTACTTC; CDR3 protein: CASSSYRGSSYEQYF
clone size: .; V gene: TRBV29-1; J gene: TRBJ1-2; D gene: .; CDR3 DNA: TGCAGCGTTGATCGCCCTGGACGTATGGATGGCTACACCTTC; CDR3 protein: CSVDRPGRMDGYTF
clone size: .; V gene: TRBV14; J gene: TRBJ1-2; D gene: .; CDR3 DNA: TGTGCCAGCAGCCAACCCGACAGAATCTATGGCTACACCTTC; CDR3 protein: CASSQPDRIYGYTF
clone size: .; V gene: TRBV7-2; J gene: TRBJ1-2; D gene: TRBD1; CDR3 DNA: TGTGCCAGCAGCCCCCGTCGGGACAGGAGCTATGGCTACACCTTC; CDR3 protein: CASSPRRDRSYGYTF
clone size: .; V gene: TRBV30; J gene: TRBJ2-1; D gene: TRBD1; CDR3 DNA: TGTGCCTGGCAAACAGGGGGCAACGCCTACAATGAGCAGTTCTTC; CDR3 protein: CAWQTGGNAYNEQFF
clone size: .; V gene: TRBV25-1; J gene: TRBJ1-3; D gene: TRBD1; CDR3 DNA: TGTGCCAGCAGTGATCCCTTCCGACAGGGGGGAAACACCATATATTTT; CDR3 protein: CASSDPFRQGGNTIYF
clone size: .; V gene: TRBV9; J gene: TRBJ2-2; D gene: .; CDR3 DNA: TGTGCCAGCAGCTCAGGCACCGGGGAGCTGTTTTTT; CDR3 protein: CASSSGTGELFF
clone size: .; V gene: TRBV7-2; J gene: TRBJ2-4; D gene: TRBD1; CDR3 DNA: TGTGCCAGCAGCTTTGGGACAGGGAAGGACATTCAGTACTTC; CDR3 protein: CASSFGTGKDIQYF
clone size: .; V gene: TRBV29-1; J gene: TRBJ2-7; D gene: .; CDR3 DNA: TGCAGCGTTGAAGCCGGGACAAACGAGCAGTACTTC; CDR3 protein: CSVEAGTNEQYF
clone size: few; V gene: TRBV20-1; J gene: TRBJ1-4; D gene: .; CDR3 DNA: TGCAGTGCTAGAGCCGGCTCAAAACTGTTTTTT; CDR3 protein: CSARAGSKLFF
clone size: .; V gene: TRBV6-6; J gene: TRBJ2-1; D gene: .; CDR3 DNA: TGTGCCAGCAGTTACGGCGCTCAACAGATCTTC; CDR3 protein: CASSYGAQQIF
clone size: .; V gene: TRBV7-2; J gene: TRBJ2-1; D gene: .; CDR3 DNA: TGTGCCAGCAGCTCCGCTTTCGGCTCCTACAATGAGCAGTTCTTC; CDR3 protein: CASSSAFGSYNEQFF